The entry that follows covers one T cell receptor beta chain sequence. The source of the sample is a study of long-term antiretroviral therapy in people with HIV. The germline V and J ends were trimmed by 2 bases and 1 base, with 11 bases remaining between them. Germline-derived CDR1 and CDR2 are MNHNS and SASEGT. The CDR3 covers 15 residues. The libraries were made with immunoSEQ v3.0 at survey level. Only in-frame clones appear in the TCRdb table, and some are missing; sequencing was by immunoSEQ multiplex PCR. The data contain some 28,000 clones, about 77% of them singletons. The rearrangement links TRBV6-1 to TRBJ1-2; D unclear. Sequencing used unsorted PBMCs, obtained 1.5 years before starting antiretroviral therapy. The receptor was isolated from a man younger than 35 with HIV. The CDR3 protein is CASSELGVNNYGYTF. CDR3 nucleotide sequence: TGTGCCAGCAGTGAATTGGGAGTTAATAACTATGGCTACACCTTC.